This passage covers 14 T cell receptor beta chains from one sample sequenced in a study of CD8 T cells in ankylosing spondylitis. TCRdb redid the calling of the 5' RACE reads with MiXCR, one entry per CDR3 protein. The table has 240,000 or so distinct CDR3 sequences, about 10% seen once. The sequencing sample was made of blood, either unsorted or a sorted T cell fraction (not recorded which). All receptors come from a male donor with ankylosing spondylitis or in good health (not recorded which).

The table lists this clonotype with many counts. The genes are TRBV5-5 and TRBJ2-7; 7 nucleotides match TRBD2. The J segment lost 4 bases and the V segment lost 0 bases, leaving 7 bases of the junction unmatched. The CDR3 has 15 residues. Germline CDR1 and CDR2: SGHKS and YYEKEE (reference sequence). DNA of the CDR3: TGTGCCAGCAGCTTGGGGGGGGGAAACCAATACGAGCAGTACTTC. Its protein is CASSLGGGNQYEQYF. Using reference TRBV5-5 and TRBJ2-7 for the parts outside the CDR3, the full variable domain is DAGVTQSPTHLIKTRGQQVTLRCSPISGHKSVSWYQQVLGQGPQFIFQYYEKEERGRGNFPDRFSARQFPNYSSELNVNALLLGDSALYLCASSLGGGNQYEQYFGPGTRLTVT.

This clonotype occurred many times. This chain connects TRBV7-3 to TRBJ2-7, with D maybe TRBD2 (6 bases). Deletions cut 9 bases from V and 1 base from J, with 16 bases between. This CDR3 is built from 14 residues. The germline CDR1 and CDR2 sequences are SGHTA and FQGTGA. The CDR3 protein is CARKWDLWSYEQYF. CDR3 DNA sequence: TGTGCCAGGAAGTGGGACTTGTGGTCCTACGAGCAGTACTTC.

In its sample, this clonotype was seen many times. The chain uses TRBV5-1 and TRBJ2-3; D is unresolved. The germline V gene encodes CDR1 SGHRS and CDR2 YFSETQ. This CDR3 spans 14 amino acids. Trimming shortened V by 4 bases and J by 3 bases, and 12 bases separated the two germline ends. The CDR3 nucleotides are TGCGCCAGCAGCAGACTGACCGCTACAGATACGCAGTATTTT. It specifies CASSRLTATDTQYF.

This clonotype was recorded at least ten times. The V call is TRBV28, the J call TRBJ2-7; unclear D gene. The germline V gene has CDR1 MDHEN and CDR2 SYDVKM. The V end was cut by 6 bases, the J end by 2 bases, with 11 bases between. The length of the CDR3 is 13 residues. CDR3 bases: TGTGCCAGCAGCCCCCAGCGACCCTACGAGCAGTACTTC. This sequence encodes CASSPQRPYEQYF.

This clonotype occurred a few times. The CDR3 DNA follows: TGTGCCAGCAGCCTGACTAGCGGGAGATGGCGCAATGAGCAGTTCTTC. It specifies CASSLTSGRWRNEQFF. V gene TRBV7-9 combines with J gene TRBJ2-1, with 12 bases matching TRBD2. The CDR3 runs 16 residues. Germline CDR1 reads SEHNR; CDR2 reads FQNEAQ (reference sequence). V shed 5 bases, J shed 6 bases, and the junction held 8 bases outside the gene matches.

This clonotype has a count of ten or more. This rearrangement joins TRBV20-1 to TRBJ2-7; D is uncertain. V was trimmed by 0 bases and J by 1 base, leaving 16 bases between them. This CDR3 comprises 16 residues. Germline values: CDR1 DFQATT, CDR2 SNEGSKA (reference sequence). The CDR3, as DNA: TGCAGTGCTAGAGAGTCCCTGGCGGTTGGGTCCTACGAGCAGTACTTC. Encoded protein: CSARESLAVGSYEQYF.

This clonotype was seen repeatedly, ten times or more. The chain uses TRBV20-1 and TRBJ2-3; D might be TRBD2 (5 bases). Germline CDR1 DFQATT, CDR2 SNEGSKA (reference sequence). The V end was cut by 6 bases, the J end by 2 bases, with 18 bases between. This CDR3 region has 15 residues. The CDR3, as DNA: TGCAGTGCCCCCCCTGGGCGGGCGGACACAGATACGCAGTATTTT. Amino acid sequence: CSAPPGRADTDTQYF.

The rearrangement links TRBV10-3 to TRBJ2-7; TRBD1 or TRBD2 may be the D gene (5 bases each). Trimming took 2 bases from V and 2 from J, leaving 16 bases between them. The germline V gene encodes CDR1 ENHRY and CDR2 SYGVKD. This CDR3 spans 16 amino acids. This CDR3 is CAISEAPGRGTYEQYF. As DNA, the CDR3 is TGTGCCATCAGTGAGGCACCGGGACGGGGAACCTACGAGCAGTACTTC.

In its sample, this clonotype was seen many times. The rearrangement uses TRBV28 and TRBJ2-7; tentatively, D is TRBD1 (5 bases). Per the germline V gene, CDR1 is MDHEN and CDR2 is SYDVKM. V was trimmed by 1 base and J by 3 bases, leaving 13 bases between them. The length of the CDR3 is 15 residues. This CDR3 reads CASSLYQGGRYEQYF. The CDR3 DNA follows: TGTGCCAGCAGTTTATATCAGGGCGGACGCTACGAGCAGTACTTC. The full variable domain, in which reference TRBV28 and TRBJ2-7 provide the parts outside the CDR3, is DVKVTQSSRYLVKRTGEKVFLECVQDMDHENMFWYRQDPGLGLRLIYFSYDVKMKEKGDIPEGYSVSREKKERFSLILESASTNQTSMYLCASSLYQGGRYEQYFGPGTRLTVT.

At least ten counts were recorded for this clonotype. The chain joins TRBV5-1 to TRBJ2-3; the match to TRBD2 covers 8 bases. The trim removed 4 bases at V and 2 bases at J, leaving 21 bases unmatched. CDR1 and CDR2 from the germline V gene are SGHRS and YFSETQ. The CDR3 length is 20 residues. The CDR3, as DNA: TGCGCCAGCAGCCCCCGGGTCACGACGGGTGAGCGGGGGATCACAGATACGCAGTATTTT. Encoded protein: CASSPRVTTGERGITDTQYF.

This clonotype has just a few counts. The rearrangement uses TRBV2 and TRBJ2-7, with 7 bases identical to TRBD1. The junction had 10 bases not matched to a gene; V was cut back by 6 bases and J by 5 bases. Germline-derived CDR1 and CDR2 are SNHLY and FYNNEI. This CDR3 has 14 residues. CDR3 in amino acids: CASRPRTGSHEQYF. CDR3 nucleotides: TGTGCCAGCAGACCACGGACAGGAAGCCACGAGCAGTACTTC.

The V and J genes are TRBV7-9 and TRBJ1-6, with TRBD1 as a possible D gene (5 bases). V was clipped by 2 bases and J by 8 bases, with 16 bases between them. This CDR3 is built from 16 residues. The germline CDR1 and CDR2 sequences are SEHNR and FQNEAQ (reference sequence). The chain's CDR3 is CASSLTTGEPYSPLHF. The CDR3 DNA reads as TGTGCCAGCAGCTTAACAACAGGCGAACCATATTCACCCCTCCACTTT.

At least ten counts were recorded for this clonotype. The chain is built from TRBV7-2 and TRBJ2-5; D is uncertain. Germline V CDR1 and CDR2: SGHTA, FQGNSA. The CDR3 covers 11 residues. V was pared by 5 bases and J by 7 bases, with 8 bases between. Written as DNA, the CDR3 is TGTGCCAGCAGCCCAACGGGGACCCAGTACTTC. It translates to CASSPTGTQYF.

This clonotype came up many times. The chain couples TRBV20-1 to TRBJ2-5; D is ambiguous. The CDR3 consists of 13 residues. Trimming cost V 5 bases and J 7 bases, with 17 bases left between them. Germline CDR1 DFQATT, CDR2 SNEGSKA (reference sequence). The CDR3 DNA sequence: TGCAGTGCTCACCAAACTGGGCTAAGGACCCAGTACTTC. This translates into CSAHQTGLRTQYF.